This T cell receptor beta chain was identified in a study of blood T cell repertoires in COVID-19. Method: immunoSEQ multiplex PCR; TCRdb's copy keeps in-frame clones and lacks some. Altogether approximately 45,000 clones are present, approximately 90% being singletons, with the ten largest covering under 6.5%. This CDR3 contains 17 residues. CDR1 and CDR2 (germline): LGHDT, YNNKEL (reference sequence). V dropped 4 bases and J dropped 3; count of bases not matched to a gene: 11. V and J are TRBV3-1 (or the pseudogene TRBV3-2) and TRBJ2-3; TRBD2 matches 9 bases. This sequence originates from a man in his sixties or seventies with acute or convalescent COVID-19. Sequencing used peripheral blood. The CDR3 DNA is TGTGCCAGCAGCCGGGGGTCAGGGGGACTAGCAACAGATACGCAGTATTTT. It yields the protein CASSRGSGGLATDTQYF.